Included here is one TCR beta chain sequence, with context. For the second PCR, which ran for roughly 7 to 11 cycles, a sample-barcoded 5' primer and a J-beta primer mix were used. Each cDNA molecule carried a tag from a template-switch adaptor that contained 12 random nucleotides. MiXCR was run by TCRdb on the 5' RACE reads, yielding one entry per CDR3 protein. The table has roughly 800,000 distinct CDR3 sequences, roughly 24% seen once. The record originates from a study of blood T cells in healthy people across ages. The authors extracted at least 5 micrograms of total RNA per sample. These same records also appear under a second study, on T cells of mothers and their children. From that second work: The effect of thymic selection on TCR recombination output is similar between related and unrelated pairs.

The receptor was isolated from a boy between 5 and 17 years old in good health. The sample consisted of blood.

CDR3 residues: CASSDDRVVNYGYTF. CDR3 DNA sequence: TGCGCCAGCAGTGACGACAGGGTCGTTAACTATGGCTACACCTTC. The chain joins TRBV10-2 to TRBJ1-2; 7 bases line up with TRBD1. CDR1 and CDR2 (germline): WSHSY, SAAADI. The CDR3 consists of 15 residues. Trimming removed 3 bases from V and 1 base from J; junction bases left unmatched: 5.